This note documents a single T cell receptor (beta chain) sequence. Its matching antigen is unknown. Libraries were prepared by immunoSEQ multiplex PCR; TCRdb keeps only in-frame clonotypes and omits some of them. The repertoire has 2 million to 2.5 million clones, approximately 94% of them found once; the top ten carry roughly 1.7%. This sample stems from a study of shared clonotypes between healthy human individuals. The CDR3 is made up of 14 amino acids. The V gene end was trimmed by 5 bases and the J gene end by 4 bases; junction bases not matched to a gene: 7. Germline-derived CDR1 and CDR2 are SGHVS and FNYEAQ. CD45RO negativity and positive selection for CCR7 defined naive CD8 cells, a population that excluded terminally differentiated effector memory CD45RA+ cells. All the donors were Caucasian adults who lived in Nashville, Tennessee. Overall study findings and caveats: With few donors, the genetic and exposure-history diversity represented was limited. Estimated clonotype richness was generally higher in naive than memory subsets. Only blood underwent sampling, and tissue repertoires likely differ.

The chain carries TRBV7-6 and TRBJ2-7, with 8 bases aligning to TRBD2. The sample was naive CD8+ T cells from PBMCs. This receptor was obtained from a man between 18 and 29 years old in good health. Some clones in this sample may be carry-over from other donors' samples. The CDR3 region is CASSPSGFTYEQYF. CDR3 nucleotide sequence: TGTGCCAGCAGCCCTAGCGGGTTTACTTACGAGCAGTACTTC. Together with reference TRBV7-6 and TRBJ2-7, the CDR3 gives the full variable domain: GAGVSQSPRYKVTKRGQDVALRCDPISGHVSLYWYRQALGQGPEFLTYFNYEAQQDKSGLPNDRFSAERPEGSISTLTIQRTEQRDSAMYRCASSPSGFTYEQYFGPGTRLTVT.